The next 10 T cell receptor beta chains were all read from a single sample in a study of T cell changes during pregnancy in multiple sclerosis. Only in-frame clones appear in the TCRdb table, and some are missing; sequencing was by immunoSEQ multiplex PCR. The data show 70,000 to 80,000 clones, just under 95% seen once. The material was peripheral blood, obtained in the first trimester of pregnancy. The receptor source for this set is a female donor with multiple sclerosis, enrolled in a pregnancy study.

This chain uses TRBV14 with TRBJ1-6; D unresolved. The germline V gene encodes CDR1 SGHDN and CDR2 FVKESK. V dropped 4 bases and J dropped 0 bases, with 10 bases sitting between them. CDR3 size: 16 residues. CDR3 in amino acids: CASSLVGSSYNSPLHF. CDR3 bases: TGTGCCAGCAGCCTCGTGGGGAGCTCCTATAATTCACCCCTCCACTTT. Drawing the rest from reference TRBV14 and TRBJ1-6, the complete variable domain is EAGVTQFPSHSVIEKGQTVTLRCDPISGHDNLYWYRRVMGKEIKFLLHFVKESKQDESGMPNNRFLAERTGGTYSTLKVQPAELEDSGVYFCASSLVGSSYNSPLHFGNGTRLTVT.

The chain couples TRBV29-1 to TRBJ1-1, with TRBD1 matching 8 bases. Germline values: CDR1 SQVTM, CDR2 ANQGSEA. The V segment lost 4 bases and the J segment 1 base; nucleotides outside the gene matches: 5. The CDR3 runs 14 residues. The CDR3 nucleotides are TGCAGCGTTGCCTTGACAGGGGAGAACACTGAAGCTTTCTTT. Encoded protein: CSVALTGENTEAFF. Based on the CDR3 plus reference TRBV29-1 and TRBJ1-1, the full variable domain is SAVISQKPSRDICQRGTSLTIQCQVDSQVTMMFWYRQQPGQSLTLIATANQGSEATYESGFVIDKFPISRPNLTFSTLTVSNMSPEDSSIYLCSVALTGENTEAFFGQGTRLTVV.

This chain connects TRBV7-3 to TRBJ2-1; 8 nucleotides agree with TRBD1. V gave up 5 bases and J gave up 4 bases; unmatched junction bases: 7. The CDR3 totals 15 residues. Looked up from germline, CDR1 is SGHTA and CDR2 is FQGTGA. The CDR3: CASSPEGTGYNEQFF. Here the CDR3 DNA reads TGTGCCAGCAGCCCCGAAGGGACAGGTTACAATGAGCAGTTCTTC.

The chain uses TRBV6-1 and TRBJ1-6, with 10 positions matching TRBD1. Germline V gives CDR1 MNHNS, CDR2 SASEGT. The junction had 1 base not matched to a gene; V was cut back by 5 bases and J by 3 bases. The CDR3 runs to 15 residues. This CDR3 is CASSRTGGYNSPLHF. Written as DNA, the CDR3 is TGTGCCAGCAGTCGGACAGGGGGCTATAATTCACCCCTCCACTTT.

The genes are TRBV5-1 and TRBJ2-5, with TRBD1 as a possible D gene (6 bases). This CDR3 has 15 amino acids. Germline-derived CDR1 and CDR2 are SGHRS and YFSETQ. V lost 0 bases, J lost 3 bases, and 12 bases lay in between. The CDR3 DNA is TGCGCCAGCAGCTTGGCAGCAGGGGTCGAAGAGACCCAGTACTTC. It encodes CASSLAAGVEETQYF. The whole variable domain, remainder taken from reference TRBV5-1 and TRBJ2-5, is KAGVTQTPRYLIKTRGQQVTLSCSPISGHRSVSWYQQTPGQGLQFLFEYFSETQRNKGNFPGRFSGRQFSNSRSEMNVSTLELGDSALYLCASSLAAGVEETQYFGPGTRLLVL.

This clone is a singleton in its sample. The genes are TRBV27 and TRBJ2-7, with 13 bases matching TRBD2. The V segment lost 3 bases and the J segment 5 bases; nucleotides outside the gene matches: 10. Germline V CDR1 and CDR2: MNHEY, SMNVEV (reference sequence). The CDR3 has 17 amino acids. As DNA, the CDR3 is TGTGCCAGCAGTTTTGCGAGGACTAGCGGGAGTATGGACGAGCAGTACTTC. It translates to CASSFARTSGSMDEQYF.

The rearrangement links TRBV27 to TRBJ2-1, with D possibly being TRBD2 (5 bases). Germline CDR1 reads MNHEY; CDR2 reads SMNVEV (reference sequence). The CDR3 totals 13 residues. Between the trimmed V and J ends, which lost 7 bases and 7 bases, there was a span of 14 bases. The CDR3 loop reads CASTRLSGNEQFF. The CDR3 nucleotides are TGTGCCAGCACTAGGCTCAGCGGTAATGAGCAGTTCTTC.

This chain links TRBV29-1 with TRBJ1-5; 9 bases fit TRBD1. The CDR3 has 13 residues. Germline V gives CDR1 SQVTM, CDR2 ANQGSEA. J gave up 4 bases and V 4 bases, and 2 bases lay outside the gene matches. The DNA of the CDR3 is TGCAGCGTTGCCGGGACAGGGAATCAGCCCCAGCATTTT. Translated, it gives CSVAGTGNQPQHF.

The V gene is TRBV9, the J gene TRBJ2-1; D unresolved. Trimming removed 4 bases at V and 6 bases at J, with 5 bases between. The CDR3 sequence is 11 residues long. Germline V gene sequence: CDR1 SGDLS, CDR2 YYNGEE. Here the CDR3 DNA reads TGTGCCAGCAGCTTCCTCAATGAGCAGTTCTTC. Protein product: CASSFLNEQFF.

The chain joins TRBV2 to TRBJ2-5, with 8 bases identical to TRBD2. This CDR3 is 16 amino acids long. V lost 3 bases and J lost 7; bases outside the gene matches: 13. The germline V gene encodes CDR1 SNHLY and CDR2 FYNNEI. This chain's CDR3 is CASSEIASGGGGTQYF. In nucleotides, the CDR3 is TGTGCCAGCAGTGAGATCGCCTCCGGGGGGGGCGGGACCCAGTACTTC.